This T cell receptor (beta chain) stems from a study of beta chain features in type 1 diabetes. Whole-study findings and limits: Shortening that was moderate but significant affected the TCRB CDR3s of Type 1 diabetes patients in all four CD4+ subsets.

As regards this clone: Its antigen is unidentified.

The trim removed 2 bases at V and 7 bases at J, leaving 9 bases unmatched. Germline V gives CDR1 SGDLS, CDR2 YYNGEE. The CDR3 extends over 15 amino acids. Via CD45RO/CCR7/CD25/CD127/CD95/CD27, cells of the CD4+ naive, central memory, regulatory and stem cell-like memory subsets were sorted. Investigators reverse transcribed all isolated RNA, so they sequenced expressed TCRB transcripts. The assay was immunoSEQ multiplex PCR, and TCRdb's table has in-frame clones only and misses some. The sample has 250,000 to 300,000 clones; around 24% are singletons. The chain employs TRBV9 and TRBJ2-1; 7 bases are shared with TRBD2. The sequence was obtained from a woman aged 30 to 39 with type 1 diabetes. Sequencing was carried out using naive CD4+ T cells from blood. The DNA of the CDR3 is TGTGCCAGCAGCGTCGGGGGAGGGCCGGGAAATGAGCAGTTCTTC. Its translation is CASSVGGGPGNEQFF.